Listed here is a single T cell receptor (beta chain). This specimen comes from a study of blood T cells in healthy people across ages. Trimming removed 5 bases at V and 5 bases at J, with 19 bases between. Germline V gives CDR1 SGHVT, CDR2 SQSDAQ. The CDR3 length is 16 residues. Using a J-beta primer mix together with a sample-barcoded 5' primer, a second PCR was run for about 7 to 12 cycles. TCRdb re-analysed the 5' RACE reads in MiXCR, keeping a single row per CDR3 protein. The data contain over a million distinct CDR3 sequences, about 45% of them singletons. The sample comprised blood. The rearrangement links TRBV7-4 to TRBJ1-5, with unresolved D. The TCR originated in a woman between 18 and 29 years old in good health. This CDR3 is CASSIPCAQKDQPQHF. The CDR3 nucleotides are TGTGCCAGCAGCATCCCTTGCGCTCAGAAGGATCAGCCCCAGCATTTT.